This T cell receptor (beta chain) comes out of a study of shared clonotypes between healthy human individuals. Overall study results and limits: Compared with clonotypes that all four donors shared, non-shared clonotypes had lower generation probabilities.

Some clones are missing from TCRdb's copy, which holds only in-frame ones; the method was immunoSEQ multiplex PCR. The data contain about 2.1 million clones, about 93% of them seen just once; the ten biggest clones take up roughly 1.8%. Per the germline V gene, CDR1 is SQVTM and CDR2 is ANQGSEA. CDR3 length: 16 amino acids. With V trimmed by 2 bases and J by 4 bases, 8 bases remained unmatched. The naive CD8 subset, CD45RO-negative cells positively selected for CCR7, excluded terminally differentiated effector memory CD45RA+ cells. With respect to this clone: Its antigen remains unidentified.

The specimen sequenced was naive CD8+ T cells from PBMCs. The chain joins TRBV29-1 to TRBJ2-5; 12 bases are shared with TRBD1. This receptor was identified in a man aged 18 to 29 in good health. Some clones in this sample may be carry-over from other donors' samples. This CDR3 reads CSVETYRDRGPETQYF. DNA for the CDR3: TGCAGCGTTGAAACGTACCGGGACAGGGGGCCAGAGACCCAGTACTTC.